This entry lists 25 T cell receptor beta chains sequenced from one sample in a study of Graves' ophthalmopathy and Graves' hyperthyroidism. Beta-chain TCR CDR3 regions were amplified from RNA transcripts. RT-PCR in the first round used HTBI primers; a second-round multiplex PCR followed. TCRdb processed the multiplex PCR reads anew with MiXCR; each CDR3 protein has one entry. The data contain about 700,000 distinct CDR3 sequences, approximately 39% of them singletons. Sequenced: peripheral blood. These receptors all stem from an adult man with Graves' ophthalmopathy.

This clonotype has at least ten counts. The V and J genes are TRBV19 and TRBJ2-5; 7 positions match TRBD1. CDR1 and CDR2 (germline): LNHDA, SQIVND (reference sequence). V lost 6 bases, J lost 2 bases, and 3 bases stayed unmatched. The CDR3 consists of 13 residues. CDR3 sequence (DNA): TGTGCCAGTAGACGGGGACAGCAAGAGACCCAGTACTTC. Its translation: CASRRGQQETQYF. Looking up the rest from reference TRBV19 and TRBJ2-5 gives the full variable domain: DGGITQSPKYLFRKEGQNVTLSCEQNLNHDAMYWYRQDPGQGLRLIYYSQIVNDFQKGDIAEGYSVSREKKESFPLTVTSAQKNPTAFYLCASRRGQQETQYFGPGTRLLVL.

The sample holds many counts of this clonotype. The rearrangement joins TRBV2 to TRBJ2-7, with D unresolved. The CDR3 is made up of 12 amino acids. The V end was cut by 6 bases, the J end by 3 bases, with 9 bases between. In germline, CDR1 is SNHLY, CDR2 FYNNEI. CDR3 protein: CASRRLDYEQYF. The CDR3 nucleotides read TGTGCCAGCAGACGGCTTGACTACGAGCAGTACTTC.

This clonotype was seen repeatedly, ten times or more. The V and J genes are TRBV19 and TRBJ1-2; D is ambiguous. CDR1 LNHDA and CDR2 SQIVND come from the germline V gene (reference sequence). The V and J ends lost 2 bases and 8 bases respectively, with 12 bases between them. CDR3 length equals 13 residues. The CDR3 nucleotides are TGTGCCAGTAGTATAAAAGGACGGGAGGGCTACACCTTC. Its protein is CASSIKGREGYTF.

At least ten counts were recorded for this clonotype. V is TRBV3-1 and J is TRBJ1-2, with 9 positions matching TRBD1. The ends lost 3 bases at V and 3 bases at J; junction bases unmatched: 2. The CDR3 is 14 amino acids. The germline CDR1 and CDR2 sequences are LGHDT and YNNKEL (reference sequence). The CDR3 bases are TGTGCCAGCAGCCACAGGACAGGGGACTATGGCTACACCTTC. The encoded protein is CASSHRTGDYGYTF.

The genes are TRBV24-1 and TRBJ1-5, with D possibly TRBD1 on 5 matching bases. Germline-derived CDR1 and CDR2 are KGHDR and SFDVKD. The CDR3 sequence is 17 residues long. With 6 bases removed from V and 1 base from J, the gap between germline ends came to 18 bases. DNA for the CDR3: TGTGCCACCAGTCCAACCAGGGCAGACGGGAGCAATCAGCCCCAGCATTTT. Amino acids: CATSPTRADGSNQPQHF.

The rearrangement uses TRBV29-1 and TRBJ1-1; the match to TRBD1 covers 8 bases. This CDR3 is 14 amino acids long. V was pared by 8 bases and J by 1 base, with 9 bases of the junction left unmatched. Looked up from germline, CDR1 is SQVTM and CDR2 is ANQGSEA. CDR3 sequence reads: CSKAGGKGNTEAFF. CDR3 nucleotides: TGCAGCAAGGCAGGGGGCAAGGGGAACACTGAAGCTTTCTTT.

The table lists this clonotype with many counts. The chain combines TRBV5-6 with TRBJ1-1; the D gene is possibly TRBD1 (5 bases). CDR1 SGHDT and CDR2 YYEEEE come from the germline V gene. This CDR3 contains 11 residues. Trimming took 4 bases from V and 8 from J, leaving 9 bases between them. The CDR3 DNA reads as TGTGCCAGCAGCGAGGGGAGAGAAGCTTTCTTT. As protein: CASSEGREAFF.

This clonotype has a count of ten or more. V and J are TRBV15 and TRBJ1-1, with unresolved D. CDR1 LNHNV and CDR2 YYDKDF come from the germline V gene (reference sequence). Between the trimmed V and J ends, which lost 7 bases and 0 bases, there was a span of 12 bases. The CDR3 loop spans 14 amino acids. The CDR3 DNA is TGTGCCACCACCCAGACACCCTTGAACACTGAAGCTTTCTTT. It codes for CATTQTPLNTEAFF.

This clonotype has at least ten counts. The genes are TRBV12-3 or TRBV12-4 and TRBJ1-6, with no clear D. This CDR3 contains 13 residues. Trimming left V 3 bases short and J 8 bases short, with 8 bases between. The CDR3 here is CASSFGGYSPLHF. CDR3 DNA sequence: TGTGCCAGCAGTTTTGGCGGTTATTCACCCCTCCACTTT.

This rearrangement joins TRBV7-8 to TRBJ2-2, with a tentative D call TRBD2 (5 bases). The V gene lost 5 bases and the J gene lost 3 bases, with 19 bases spanning the gap. The CDR3 has 17 amino acids. Germline V CDR1 and CDR2: SGHVS, FQNEAQ. The chain's CDR3 is CASSLARRRPYTGELFF. The DNA for the CDR3 is TGTGCCAGCAGCCTGGCCCGGAGGAGGCCCTACACCGGGGAGCTGTTTTTT.

This clonotype appeared many times. This chain connects TRBV5-5 to TRBJ2-5; D is possibly TRBD2 (5 bases). V was trimmed by 4 bases and J by 7 bases, leaving 17 bases between them. The CDR3 has 14 residues. Germline-derived CDR1 and CDR2 are SGHKS and YYEKEE (reference sequence). This CDR3 reads CASSRPEQAGTQYF. CDR3 DNA sequence: TGTGCCAGCAGCCGTCCGGAGCAGGCGGGGACCCAGTACTTC.

With respect to this clonotype: A much larger clonotype is one base distant, so this may be a read error. The conserved phenylalanine or tryptophan is not found at the CDR3 terminus, so this likely reflects a read error. The chain carries TRBV7-9 and TRBJ2-2, with TRBD2 matching over 9 bases. V dropped 6 bases and J dropped 4; count of bases not matched to a gene: 9. The CDR3 consists of 16 residues. Looked up from germline, CDR1 is SEHNR and CDR2 is FQNEAQ (reference sequence). CDR3 sequence: CASSHQTSGPTGELFS. The CDR3 region has the DNA TGTGCCAGCAGTCACCAGACTAGCGGACCCACCGGGGAGCTGTTTTCT.

Many counts were recorded for this clonotype. This chain uses TRBV10-3 with TRBJ2-7; 9 bases line up with TRBD1. Germline CDR1 reads ENHRY; CDR2 reads SYGVKD. There are 15 residues in the CDR3. Unmatched junction bases numbered 4, after V lost 0 bases and J lost 4 bases. Here the CDR3 reads CAISESRTGVYEQYF. The CDR3 DNA is TGTGCCATCAGTGAGTCCCGGACAGGGGTGTACGAGCAGTACTTC.

The chain links TRBV7-8 to TRBJ2-6; the match to TRBD1 covers 12 bases. Germline assignment: CDR1 SGHVS and CDR2 FQNEAQ. V was clipped by 3 bases and J by 0 bases; unmatched bases: 6. The CDR3 covers 19 residues. CDR3 coding DNA: TGTGCCAGCAGCTTCCCATCGGGACAGGGGGCCTCTGGGGCCAACGTCCTGACTTTC. Residues: CASSFPSGQGASGANVLTF.

The rearrangement joins TRBV7-2 to TRBJ2-2; 8 positions agree with TRBD2. The germline V gene has CDR1 SGHTA and CDR2 FQGNSA. The trim removed 5 bases at V and 4 bases at J, leaving 9 bases unmatched. The CDR3 loop spans 16 amino acids. The CDR3 region is CASSPQGRGVTGELFF. The CDR3 bases are TGTGCCAGCAGCCCGCAGGGGCGGGGGGTCACCGGGGAGCTGTTTTTT.

This clonotype was seen ten or more times. The chain is built from TRBV9 and TRBJ1-6, with a weak D call TRBD1 (5 bases). Trimming pared 4 bases from V and 6 bases from J, leaving 17 bases between. This CDR3 is built from 16 residues. Per the germline V gene, CDR1 is SGDLS and CDR2 is YYNGEE. The CDR3 spells CASSPTPTASNSPLHF. The DNA for the CDR3 is TGTGCCAGCAGCCCCACCCCGACAGCTTCTAATTCACCCCTCCACTTT.

The chain employs TRBV19 and TRBJ2-2, with TRBD1 matching 9 bases. The CDR3 runs 14 residues. Germline CDR1 reads LNHDA; CDR2 reads SQIVND (reference sequence). Trimming took 5 bases from V and 9 from J; bases not matched to a gene: 7. The CDR3 bases are TGTGCCAGTAGTCCGGGACAGGGTGGGCGGGAGCTGTTTTTT. Its translation: CASSPGQGGRELFF.

CDR3 residues: CATSRGTAPGANVLTF. CDR3 DNA sequence: TGTGCCACCAGCAGAGGTACGGCGCCTGGGGCCAACGTCCTGACTTTC. The chain carries TRBV15 and TRBJ2-6, with D uncertain. Deletions cut 1 base from V and 2 bases from J, with 9 bases between. Per germline, CDR1 LNHNV and CDR2 YYDKDF (reference sequence). The CDR3 covers 16 residues.

The chain employs TRBV6-1 and TRBJ2-7, with D unresolved. Deletions cut 2 bases from V and 3 bases from J, with 8 bases between. The germline gives CDR1 MNHNS, CDR2 SASEGT. This CDR3 is 13 amino acids long. The CDR3 region has the DNA TGTGCCAGCAGTGAATTCTGGGACTACGAGCAGTACTTC. Amino acids: CASSEFWDYEQYF.

This clonotype has a count of ten or more. V is TRBV29-1 and J is TRBJ1-1; D not resolved. V lost 2 bases, J lost 1 base, and 8 bases lay in between. The CDR3 is 13 amino acids. The germline gives CDR1 SQVTM, CDR2 ANQGSEA. In nucleotides, the CDR3 is TGCAGCGTTGAACCATTTCAGAACACTGAAGCTTTCTTT. It yields the protein CSVEPFQNTEAFF.

V is TRBV11-2 and J is TRBJ1-2; 7 positions agree with TRBD1. Germline CDR1 SGHAT, CDR2 FQNNGV. Trimming removed 0 bases from V and 7 bases from J; junction bases left unmatched: 2. The CDR3 covers 13 residues. The CDR3, as DNA: TGTGCCAGCAGCTTAGAGCGACAGGGTGGCTACACCTTC. Amino acids: CASSLERQGGYTF.

This clonotype appeared many times. V gene TRBV7-9 combines with J gene TRBJ1-1; no clear D gene. This CDR3 spans 14 amino acids. With 2 bases removed from V and 1 base from J, the gap between germline ends came to 8 bases. Germline V gene lookup returns CDR1 SEHNR and CDR2 FQNEAQ (reference sequence). The DNA of the CDR3 is TGTGCCAGCAGCTTAACACCGAGGAACACTGAAGCTTTCTTT. This encodes CASSLTPRNTEAFF. The entire variable domain, with the rest obtained from reference TRBV7-9 and TRBJ1-1, is as follows: DTGVSQNPRHKITKRGQNVTFRCDPISEHNRLYWYRQTLGQGPEFLTYFQNEAQLEKSRLLSDRFSAERPKGSFSTLEIQRTEQGDSAMYLCASSLTPRNTEAFFGQGTRLTVV.

The chain employs TRBV7-6 and TRBJ2-7, with D possibly TRBD2 on 7 matching bases. CDR3 length: 16 residues. Trimming took 1 base from V and 3 from J, leaving 16 bases between them. Per the germline V gene, CDR1 is SGHVS and CDR2 is FNYEAQ. As DNA, the CDR3 is TGTGCCAGCAGCTTAGAGGTCCAGGGGAGGGGCTACGAGCAGTACTTC. Encoded protein: CASSLEVQGRGYEQYF.

The chain couples TRBV11-2 to TRBJ2-7; D unclear. V was clipped by 4 bases and J by 5 bases, with 15 bases between them. CDR3 length: 14 amino acids. From germline, CDR1 is SGHAT and CDR2 FQNNGV. In DNA, the CDR3 is TGTGCCAGCAGCTACACCTTCACCAGCGACGAGCAGTACTTC. Protein: CASSYTFTSDEQYF.

V gene TRBV2 combines with J gene TRBJ2-7, with 8 bases fitting TRBD1. The germline gives CDR1 SNHLY, CDR2 FYNNEI. V lost 1 base to trimming and J lost 2 bases; unmatched junction nucleotides: 19. This CDR3 has 20 amino acids. The CDR3 region has the DNA TGTGCCAGCAGTGAAGAAAGTAGGGACAGGCTGTTATTAATCCCCTACGAGCAGTACTTC. This translates into CASSEESRDRLLLIPYEQYF.